The rows below give T cell receptor beta chains drawn from one sample of a study of CD8 T cells in ankylosing spondylitis. TCRdb redid the calling of the 5' RACE reads with MiXCR, one entry per CDR3 protein. The sample consists of roughly 370,000 distinct CDR3 sequences, about 20% of them appearing once. The sequencing sample was made of blood, either unsorted or a sorted T cell fraction (not recorded which). The receptors were sampled from a male donor with ankylosing spondylitis. Both conserved end residues are part of each CDR3. Fields, in order: CDR3 length, clone size, V gene, D gene, J gene, CDR3 protein, CDR3 DNA. A D gene is named only where the DNA matches it firmly. Some rows mark clone size as missing; the rest say once, few, many or name a class of expanded clone.

CDR3 length: 16
clone size: few
V gene: TRBV5-1
D gene: TRBD2
J gene: TRBJ2-3
CDR3 protein: CASSLRASGRTDTQYF
CDR3 DNA: TGCGCCAGCAGCTTGCGGGCTAGCGGGAGGACAGATACGCAGTATTTT

CDR3 length: 16
clone size: few
V gene: TRBV5-1
D gene: .
J gene: TRBJ1-1
CDR3 protein: CASSLAGGRVNTEAFF
CDR3 DNA: TGCGCCAGCAGCTTGGCCGGGGGGCGGGTGAACACTGAAGCTTTCTTT

CDR3 length: 15
clone size: .
V gene: TRBV28
D gene: .
J gene: TRBJ2-5
CDR3 protein: CASSSTFHSTETQYF
CDR3 DNA: TGTGCCAGCAGTTCAACCTTCCATTCAACGGAGACCCAGTACTTC

CDR3 length: 15
clone size: .
V gene: TRBV28
D gene: .
J gene: TRBJ2-5
CDR3 protein: CASRPLGFAQETQYF
CDR3 DNA: TGTGCCAGCAGGCCACTAGGGTTTGCCCAAGAGACCCAGTACTTC

CDR3 length: 15
clone size: .
V gene: TRBV12-3/TRBV12-4
D gene: TRBD1
J gene: TRBJ1-2
CDR3 protein: CASRPGTGGFYGYTF
CDR3 DNA: TGTGCCAGCAGGCCCGGGACAGGGGGCTTCTATGGCTACACCTTC

CDR3 length: 13
clone size: few
V gene: TRBV3-1
D gene: TRBD2
J gene: TRBJ2-3
CDR3 protein: CASSPAGVGTQYF
CDR3 DNA: TGTGCCAGCAGCCCGGCGGGAGTGGGGACGCAGTATTTT

CDR3 length: 22
clone size: .
V gene: TRBV30
D gene: TRBD2
J gene: TRBJ2-7
CDR3 protein: CAWSVPLASGNVGSTPIHEQYF
CDR3 DNA: TGTGCCTGGAGTGTACCCCTTGCTAGCGGGAACGTTGGATCTACTCCAATCCACGAGCAGTACTTC

CDR3 length: 14
clone size: few
V gene: TRBV28
D gene: .
J gene: TRBJ2-1
CDR3 protein: CASSRLTTGNEQFF
CDR3 DNA: TGTGCCAGCAGCCGCTTAACTACAGGGAATGAGCAGTTCTTC

CDR3 length: 16
clone size: few
V gene: TRBV29-1
D gene: TRBD2
J gene: TRBJ2-2
CDR3 protein: CSARLAGNANTGELFF
CDR3 DNA: TGCAGCGCCCGTTTAGCGGGAAACGCGAACACCGGGGAGCTGTTTTTT

CDR3 length: 17
clone size: many
V gene: TRBV14
D gene: TRBD2
J gene: TRBJ2-1
CDR3 protein: CASSQVSGTSGHNEQFF
CDR3 DNA: TGTGCCAGCAGCCAAGTTTCGGGGACTAGTGGGCACAATGAGCAGTTCTTC

CDR3 length: 13
clone size: .
V gene: TRBV6-1
D gene: .
J gene: TRBJ2-4
CDR3 protein: CASRTPGSDIQYF
CDR3 DNA: TGTGCCAGCAGAACGCCCGGGTCGGACATTCAGTACTTC

CDR3 length: 13
clone size: few
V gene: TRBV25-1
D gene: .
J gene: TRBJ2-7
CDR3 protein: CASSESVTGEQYF
CDR3 DNA: TGTGCCAGCAGTGAATCCGTGACGGGAGAGCAGTACTTC